This TCR beta chain was recovered during a study of blood T cell repertoires in COVID-19. Study context: Samples taken during acute and convalescent COVID-19 were collected in the United States, Italy and Spain. T cells, B-cell-depleted T cells, or PBMCs provided the cDNA or gDNA that served as material.

In this sample, this clone turned up once. The study drew participants aged about 18 to 95 years from some 23 US areas. Profiled with immunoSEQ multiplex PCR; TCRdb holds only in-frame clones, not every one. This table has about 200,000 clones, roughly 86% appearing once. This CDR3 has 15 amino acids. V shed 6 bases and J shed 8 bases, with 20 bases lying between them. Germline CDR1 is SGHAT and CDR2 is FQNNGV. The source material was PBMCs or T cells enriched from blood (not recorded which). This receptor was identified in a young woman with acute COVID-19. J is TRBJ2-4 and V is TRBV11-2; D might be TRBD1 (6 bases). CDR3 region: CASSQTFGAGDIQYF. CDR3 in DNA: TGTGCCAGCAGTCAAACTTTTGGAGCAGGGGACATTCAGTACTTC.